This T cell receptor beta chain derives from a study of OX40 agonist ivuxolimab in advanced cancers. Findings and limits, study-wide: At 0.1 to 3.0 mg/kg and by week 6, clonal expansion occurred in CD4+ and CD8+ blood T cells. Among the lowest peripheral clonal expansion occurred in 0.1-3.0 mg/kg partial responders.

The data were produced by immunoSEQ multiplex PCR, yet TCRdb's version contains in-frame clones alone and is incomplete. The sample lists 50,000 to 75,000 clones, approximately 86% seen once, with roughly 0.5% in the top ten. Autoimmune disease history or systemic immunosuppression disqualified patients. The study sampled blood at baseline, cycle 4 day 1, and cycle 7 day 1. CDR1 is SGHNT, CDR2 YYREEE, per germline (reference sequence). This CDR3 has 13 amino acids. The ends were cut back, 4 bases at V and 2 bases at J, with 9 bases in the middle. A remark on this clone: Its matching antigen is unknown.

The source of this sequence is an adult with an advanced solid tumor such as melanoma, head and neck, liver or kidney cancer. The material was CD4+ or CD8+ T cells sorted from blood, obtained in a trial of the OX40 agonist ivuxolimab. The J gene is TRBJ2-5, the V gene TRBV5-4, with D unclear. CDR3: CASSLRHQETQYF. The CDR3 DNA reads as TGTGCCAGCAGCCTCCGGCATCAAGAGACCCAGTACTTC.